These 6 T cell receptor beta chains were all obtained from the same sample, sequenced in a study of T cells in women clearing cervical HPV infection. Some clones are missing from TCRdb's copy, which holds only in-frame ones; the method was immunoSEQ multiplex PCR. The sample shows tens of thousands of clones, and 1.4% sits with its ten largest clones. Sequences were obtained from blood buffy coat. These receptors were obtained from a woman aged 18 to 75 with a cervical HPV16 infection that either progressed to CIN3+ or cleared (not recorded which).

The CDR3 bases that were read are TGCAGTGCTAGACTAGCGGGAGTTCTCTACGAG. This gives the protein CSARLAGVLYE. The entire CDR3 reads CSARLAGVLYEQYF. V gene TRBV20-1 combines with J gene TRBJ2-7; 10 nucleotides line up with TRBD2. The read terminates 3 residues ahead of where the CDR3 ends, so the germline J gene completes it. Unmatched junction bases numbered 4, after V lost 2 bases and J lost 3 bases. CDR1 DFQATT and CDR2 SNEGSKA come from the germline V gene (reference sequence). CDR3 length: 14 residues.

As to this clone: Read sequence stops 3 residues before the CDR3 end, and the germline J gene provides the missing end. The rearrangement links TRBV28 to TRBJ2-1; 11 bases map to TRBD1. Trimming at V came to 8 bases and at J to 9 bases, leaving 6 bases not matched to a gene. This CDR3 spans 13 amino acids. Germline-derived CDR1 and CDR2 are MDHEN and SYDVKM. The CDR3 sequence is CASVRDRGGEQFF. The CDR3 bases that were read are TGTGCCAGCGTCCGGGACAGGGGGGGTGAG.

Details on this clone: The sequence runs out 3 residues before the end of the CDR3; the remainder is reconstructed from the germline J gene. V gene TRBV7-3 combines with J gene TRBJ2-5; D is possibly TRBD1 (5 bases). The CDR3 is made up of 13 amino acids. The germline CDR1 and CDR2 sequences are SGHTA and FQGTGA. The V end lost 5 bases, the J end lost 3 bases, and 10 bases lay between the germline ends. Incomplete CDR3 DNA: TGTGCCAGCAGCCGTGGACAAAAAGAGACC. The encoded protein is CASSRGQKET. The complete CDR3 protein is CASSRGQKETQYF.

Of note for this clone: The same CDR3 is also encoded by other DNA sequences in this sample. The CDR3 protein is CASSSRRTGGLQTGELFF. The CDR3 DNA, read in part, is TGTGCCAGCTCATCAAGAAGGACGGGGGGCCTCCAAACCGGGGAG. The J gene is TRBJ2-2, the V gene TRBV18, with a tentative D call TRBD2 (7 bases). The read stops 3 residues short of the end of the CDR3; the missing end is completed from the germline J gene. The CDR3 has 18 amino acids. Deletions cut 5 bases from V and 5 bases from J, with 24 bases between. The germline gives CDR1 KGHSH, CDR2 LQKENI.

Here the CDR3 reads CASSISGLPYSNQPQHF. The CDR3 bases that were read are TGTGCCAGTAGTATTTCAGGACTTCCCTATAGCAATCAGCCC. This chain connects TRBV19 to TRBJ1-5; D remains unclear. The missing CDR3 end, 3 residues past where the read stops, is filled in from the germline J gene. Trimming pared 3 bases from V and 0 bases from J, leaving 15 bases between. CDR3 size: 17 residues. The germline V gene has CDR1 LNHDA and CDR2 SQIVND (reference sequence).

With respect to this clone: The sequenced fragment ends 3 residues before the CDR3 boundary, so the rest is inferred from the germline J gene. The V and J genes are TRBV19 and TRBJ2-1; the match to TRBD1 covers 9 bases. Germline CDR1 is LNHDA and CDR2 is SQIVND (reference sequence). CDR3 size: 14 residues. The V and J ends lost 5 bases and 6 bases, in that order; junction bases with no gene match: 5. The CDR3 protein is CASSHRQGGNEQFF. Partial CDR3 DNA: TGTGCCAGTAGTCACCGACAGGGGGGCAATGAG.